The present TCR beta chain was sequenced within a study of T cell responses to AZD1222 COVID-19 vaccine. Sequencing used immunoSEQ multiplex PCR; TCRdb keeps in-frame clones, though not all of them. The sample lists tens of thousands of clones, around nine tenths occurring once. Germline V gene data show CDR1 as SGDLS and CDR2 as YYNGEE. Trimming took 4 bases from V and 3 from J; bases not matched to a gene: 12. The CDR3 has 16 amino acids. A word on this clone: What it binds is unknown.

Study outcomes and limitations: Spike-specific TCRs gained breadth and depth after people received two AZD1222 doses. Donors were chiefly white British, with a greater number of females, and clonal diversity was perhaps underestimated. Spike-wide vaccine-associated CD4 TCRs dominated at 160-218 and 743-854. Seropositive AZD1222 recipients at baseline numbered only five or six.

This TCR came from an adult in good health. This material consisted of peripheral blood, taken on day 0 of AZD1222 vaccination. The chain couples TRBV9 to TRBJ2-5; 7 bases fit TRBD1. The CDR3 DNA follows: TGTGCCAGCAGCCCCCGGGTGAGGGGGCCCGAAGAGACCCAGTACTTC. Encoded protein: CASSPRVRGPEETQYF.